Following are 8 T cell receptor beta chains from one sample sequenced in a study of blood T cell repertoires in COVID-19. Repertoires were generated with immunoSEQ multiplex PCR, while TCRdb's copy carries only in-frame clones and drops some. The table shows tens of thousands of clones, with 75% to 85% occurring only once. The sample comprised peripheral blood. These receptors were taken from a human donor in a cohort sampled during active COVID-19.

In this sample, this clone turned up once. The CDR3 sequence is CASSPPGLAGVDTQYF. The CDR3 DNA follows: TGTGCCAGCTCACCACCGGGACTAGCGGGAGTGGATACGCAGTATTTT. The chain uses TRBV18 and TRBJ2-3; 14 positions agree with TRBD2. Germline V gene lookup returns CDR1 KGHSH and CDR2 LQKENI. The trim removed 0 bases at V and 6 bases at J, leaving 2 bases unmatched. The CDR3 loop spans 16 amino acids.

The chain combines TRBV6-5 with TRBJ1-2, with TRBD1 matching 11 bases. Germline V CDR1 and CDR2: MNHEY, SVGAGI. Losses at the gene ends were 8 bases for V and 6 bases for J; bases not matched to a gene: 5. The CDR3 has 13 residues. CDR3 amino acids: CASGDRGRDGYTF. The DNA of the CDR3 is TGTGCCAGCGGGGACAGGGGGAGGGATGGCTACACCTTC.

V and J are TRBV5-5 and TRBJ1-5, with TRBD1 as a possible D gene (6 bases). The CDR3 consists of 16 residues. The germline CDR1 and CDR2 sequences are SGHKS and YYEKEE (reference sequence). V shed 3 bases and J shed 1 base, with 14 bases lying between them. The CDR3 loop is CASSWAPRGSNQPQHF. The CDR3 DNA follows: TGTGCCAGCAGCTGGGCCCCCAGGGGAAGCAATCAGCCCCAGCATTTT.

The chain has TRBV29-1 and TRBJ2-1; D perhaps matches TRBD2 (5 bases). Germline loops: CDR1 SQVTM, CDR2 ANQGSEA. The V and J ends lost 6 bases and 8 bases respectively, with 17 bases between them. This CDR3 is built from 13 residues. The CDR3 DNA reads as TGCAGCGTCCCTCCAAACGGAGGCGATGAGCAGTTCTTC. It translates to CSVPPNGGDEQFF.

The chain employs TRBV5-4 and TRBJ1-4, with a weak D call TRBD1 (6 bases). There are 16 residues in the CDR3. CDR1 and CDR2 (germline): SGHNT, YYREEE (reference sequence). Trimming cost V 4 bases and J 6 bases, with 19 bases left between them. For the CDR3, the DNA is TGTGCCAGCAGCCCTACCGGGGGGGCGGCGCATGAAAAACTGTTTTTT. Translation gives CASSPTGGAAHEKLFF. Supplemented by reference TRBV5-4 and TRBJ1-4, the full variable domain reads ETGVTQSPTHLIKTRGQQVTLRCSSQSGHNTVSWYQQALGQGPQFIFQYYREEENGRGNFPPRFSGLQFPNYSSELNVNALELDDSALYLCASSPTGGAAHEKLFFGSGTQLSVL.

The J gene is TRBJ2-1, the V gene TRBV5-1, with D perhaps matching TRBD2 (5 bases). Germline V gene data show CDR1 as SGHRS and CDR2 as YFSETQ. The V end was cut by 4 bases, the J end by 6 bases, with 14 bases between. The CDR3 is 14 residues long. CDR3 region: CASSALEGSNEQFF. The CDR3 DNA reads as TGCGCCAGCAGCGCGCTAGAGGGCTCCAATGAGCAGTTCTTC.

The chain couples TRBV5-1 to TRBJ2-3, with 11 nucleotides matching TRBD1. Germline assignment: CDR1 SGHRS and CDR2 YFSETQ. The junction had 7 bases not matched to a gene; V was cut back by 4 bases and J by 6 bases. The CDR3 extends over 15 amino acids. CDR3 protein: CASSPGQGAADTQYF. CDR3 bases: TGCGCCAGCAGCCCAGGACAGGGGGCTGCGGATACGCAGTATTTT.

The rearrangement uses TRBV5-6 and TRBJ1-6, with no clear D. The CDR3 runs to 17 residues. Trimming pared 3 bases from V and 2 bases from J, leaving 15 bases between. Per germline, CDR1 SGHDT and CDR2 YYEEEE. CDR3 amino acids: CASSWRSPSAYNSPLHF. The CDR3 DNA reads TGTGCCAGCAGCTGGCGGAGTCCTTCTGCCTATAATTCACCCCTCCACTTT.